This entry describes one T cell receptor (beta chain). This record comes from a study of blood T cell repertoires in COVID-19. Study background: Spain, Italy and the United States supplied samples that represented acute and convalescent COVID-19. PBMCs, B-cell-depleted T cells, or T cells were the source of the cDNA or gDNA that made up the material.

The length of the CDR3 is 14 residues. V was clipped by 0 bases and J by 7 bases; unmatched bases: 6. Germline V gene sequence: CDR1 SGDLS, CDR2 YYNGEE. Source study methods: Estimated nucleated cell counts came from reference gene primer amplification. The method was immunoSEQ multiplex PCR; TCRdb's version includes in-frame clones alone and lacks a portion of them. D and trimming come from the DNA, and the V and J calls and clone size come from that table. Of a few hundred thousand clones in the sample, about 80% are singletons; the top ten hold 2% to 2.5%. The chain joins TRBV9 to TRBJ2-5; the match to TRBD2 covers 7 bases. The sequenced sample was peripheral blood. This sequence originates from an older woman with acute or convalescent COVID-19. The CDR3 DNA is TGTGCCAGCAGCGTAGCTTGGGGGGGAGGGACCCAGTACTTC. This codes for CASSVAWGGGTQYF.